These 19 T cell receptor beta chains were sequenced from one sample in a study of T cell changes during pregnancy in multiple sclerosis (dated by TCRdb to the late 2010s). The library was generated by the immunoSEQ multiplex PCR assay. In TCRdb, the immuneACCESS table is reduced to in-frame sequences with V and J assigned. These tables do not hold every clone; where another copy was compared, an unresolved V gene accounts for under half, and the others remain unexplained. For this sample there are roughly 100,000 clones; roughly 92% appear just once. The leading ten clones occupy 0.75% to 0.95% of the sample. The sequences come from peripheral blood, collected after pregnancy. The receptors here all came from a female donor with multiple sclerosis, enrolled in a pregnancy study.

The chain uses TRBV30 and TRBJ1-5; tentative D call: TRBD1 (5 bases). Trimming took 0 bases from V and 3 from J, leaving 12 bases between them. The CDR3 has 15 residues. Germline assignment: CDR1 GTSNPN and CDR2 SVGIG (reference sequence). The CDR3 sequence is CAWSVETAFNQPQHF. The DNA for the CDR3 is TGTGCCTGGAGTGTTGAGACAGCCTTCAATCAGCCCCAGCATTTT.

V gene TRBV4-1 combines with J gene TRBJ1-2, with 9 bases aligning to TRBD1. The junction had 6 bases not matched to a gene; V was cut back by 0 bases and J by 7 bases. In germline, CDR1 is MGHRA, CDR2 YSYEKL. The CDR3 totals 15 residues. CDR3 protein: CASSQDGDRERGYTF. The CDR3 nucleotides are TGCGCCAGCAGCCAAGACGGGGACAGGGAGCGTGGCTACACCTTC.

V is TRBV5-8 and J is TRBJ2-3; 11 bases line up with TRBD2. Germline V lookup: CDR1 SGHTS, CDR2 YDEGEE. The CDR3 covers 16 residues. The J segment lost 0 bases and the V segment lost 4 bases, leaving 4 bases of the junction unmatched. CDR3 bases: TGTGCCAGCAGCCGTAGCGGGAGGGCCAGCACAGATACGCAGTATTTT. Its translation: CASSRSGRASTDTQYF. The full variable domain, completed using reference TRBV5-8 and TRBJ2-3, is EAGVTQSPTHLIKTRGQQATLRCSPISGHTSVYWYQQALGLGLQFLLWYDEGEERNRGNFPPRFSGRQFPNYSSELNVNALELEDSALYLCASSRSGRASTDTQYFGPGTRLTVL.

The rearrangement uses TRBV27 and TRBJ2-7, with 10 bases that match TRBD2. The CDR3 sequence is 16 residues long. The V gene end was trimmed by 4 bases and the J gene end by 0 bases; junction bases not matched to a gene: 6. Looked up from germline, CDR1 is MNHEY and CDR2 is SMNVEV (reference sequence). As DNA, the CDR3 is TGTGCCAGCAGTTCCCCTAGCGGGAGCCCCTCCTACGAGCAGTACTTC. Protein product: CASSSPSGSPSYEQYF.

The rearrangement links TRBV18 to TRBJ1-3, with a weak D call TRBD1 (6 bases). Germline loops: CDR1 KGHSH, CDR2 LQKENI. Trimming took 0 bases from V and 2 from J, leaving 8 bases between them. The CDR3 is 15 residues long. The CDR3 nucleotides are TGTGCCAGCTCACCACCTCGACAGGCTGGAAACACCATATATTTT. Its translation is CASSPPRQAGNTIYF.

The chain combines TRBV10-2 with TRBJ2-7; D perhaps matches TRBD1 (6 bases). The germline V gene has CDR1 WSHSY and CDR2 SAAADI. The CDR3 is 16 residues long. The V end was cut by 5 bases, the J end by 2 bases, with 19 bases between. CDR3 DNA sequence: TGCGCCAGCAGTACCCTCAGGGGCCCGGACACCTACGAGCAGTACTTC. This translates into CASSTLRGPDTYEQYF.

V usage is TRBV5-6 and J usage is TRBJ2-2; 12 bases agree with TRBD1. With 3 bases clipped from V and 4 bases from J, the junction kept 4 bases outside the gene matches. In germline, CDR1 is SGHDT, CDR2 YYEEEE. The CDR3 loop spans 16 amino acids. Here the CDR3 DNA reads TGTGCCAGCAGCTCCCGGGACAGGGGGCTCACCGGGGAGCTGTTTTTT. It codes for CASSSRDRGLTGELFF.

CDR3 DNA sequence: TGCAGTGCCCGGCGGGGAAATGAAGCTTTCTTT. Its translation: CSARRGNEAFF. The chain recombines TRBV20-1 with TRBJ1-1; D gene uncertain. Germline-derived CDR1 and CDR2 are DFQATT and SNEGSKA (reference sequence). This CDR3 has 11 amino acids. The V end lost 6 bases, the J end lost 7 bases, and 12 bases lay between the germline ends.

The chain combines TRBV6-1 with TRBJ2-1; D is perhaps TRBD2 (6 bases). The CDR3 has 15 residues. V was pared by 2 bases and J by 7 bases, with 15 bases between. Per germline, CDR1 MNHNS and CDR2 SASEGT. The CDR3: CASSERREWRNEQFF. CDR3 in DNA: TGTGCCAGCAGTGAAAGGAGGGAATGGAGGAATGAGCAGTTCTTC.

This chain connects TRBV7-2 to TRBJ2-7; D is perhaps TRBD2 (5 bases). V lost 3 bases and J 2 bases, leaving 8 bases between the germline ends. The CDR3 runs 13 residues. Germline V lookup: CDR1 SGHTA, CDR2 FQGNSA. Written as DNA, the CDR3 is TGTGCCAGCAGCTTCTACGGGACCTACGAGCAGTACTTC. Translated: CASSFYGTYEQYF.

V and J are TRBV28 and TRBJ1-1; no definite D call. The length of the CDR3 is 12 residues. Per the germline V gene, CDR1 is MDHEN and CDR2 is SYDVKM. The V end lost 5 bases, the J end lost 5 bases, and 9 bases lay between the germline ends. This CDR3 reads CASSVVFTEAFF. The CDR3, as DNA: TGTGCCAGCAGTGTCGTCTTTACTGAAGCTTTCTTT.

The chain uses TRBV5-1 and TRBJ2-7; tentatively, D is TRBD2 (6 bases). V was trimmed by 7 bases and J by 3 bases, leaving 14 bases between them. CDR1 is SGHRS and CDR2 is YFSETQ in the germline V gene. The CDR3 is made up of 13 amino acids. The CDR3, as DNA: TGCGCCAGCCGGGGGACGGGATTCTACGAGCAGTACTTC. Translating it yields CASRGTGFYEQYF.

The chain recombines TRBV5-1 with TRBJ1-2; 7 bases align to TRBD1. The germline V gene has CDR1 SGHRS and CDR2 YFSETQ. The CDR3 covers 17 residues. V lost 3 bases, J lost 1 base, and 12 bases stayed unmatched. The DNA of the CDR3 is TGCGCCAGCAGCTGGAACCTGGGACAGTGGGATAACTATGGCTACACCTTC. It encodes CASSWNLGQWDNYGYTF.

V usage is TRBV5-1 and J usage is TRBJ2-7; 10 nucleotides match TRBD1. V lost 4 bases, J lost 5 bases, and 12 bases stayed unmatched. This CDR3 spans 16 amino acids. Per germline, CDR1 SGHRS and CDR2 YFSETQ. CDR3 nucleotides: TGCGCCAGCAGCCCAGCCGCCGGGACAGGGGAGGACGAGCAGTACTTC. It translates to CASSPAAGTGEDEQYF. Together with reference TRBV5-1 and TRBJ2-7, the CDR3 gives the full variable domain: KAGVTQTPRYLIKTRGQQVTLSCSPISGHRSVSWYQQTPGQGLQFLFEYFSETQRNKGNFPGRFSGRQFSNSRSEMNVSTLELGDSALYLCASSPAAGTGEDEQYFGPGTRLTVT.

This sequence joins TRBV7-9 and TRBJ2-3; perhaps TRBD2 as D (5 bases). This CDR3 is built from 18 residues. Germline values: CDR1 SEHNR, CDR2 FQNEAQ (reference sequence). Trimming cost V 4 bases and J 6 bases, with 26 bases left between them. In DNA, the CDR3 is TGTGCCAGCAGCTCGACTAAATTAATACCGGAAACCTCGGATACGCAGTATTTT. The encoded protein is CASSSTKLIPETSDTQYF.

The rearrangement uses TRBV14 and TRBJ2-3, with TRBD1 identical over 12 bases. After removal of 0 bases from V and 4 bases from J, the junction contained 11 bases not matched to a gene. The CDR3 has 19 residues. The V gene's germline CDR1 is SGHDN and CDR2 FVKESK. The CDR3 is CASSQDFGDRGLVADTQYF. As DNA, the CDR3 is TGTGCCAGCAGCCAAGATTTCGGGGACAGGGGGCTTGTCGCAGATACGCAGTATTTT.

The chain has TRBV7-9 and TRBJ2-1; D call uncertain. The CDR3 extends over 12 amino acids. Per germline, CDR1 SEHNR and CDR2 FQNEAQ (reference sequence). Trimming pared 2 bases from V and 5 bases from J, leaving 4 bases between. CDR3: CASSLRDNEQFF. CDR3 sequence (DNA): TGTGCCAGCAGCTTACGCGACAATGAGCAGTTCTTC.

The chain couples TRBV2 to TRBJ1-5, with unresolved D. With 2 bases removed from V and 3 bases from J, the gap between germline ends came to 8 bases. The CDR3 consists of 14 residues. CDR1 is SNHLY, CDR2 FYNNEI, per germline. The CDR3 nucleotides read TGTGCCAGCAGTGAATGGAGTATCAATCAGCCCCAGCATTTT. Translating gives CASSEWSINQPQHF.

The chain links TRBV6-5 to TRBJ1-1; D gene unclear. The CDR3 is 11 residues long. V shed 6 bases and J shed 12 bases, with 14 bases lying between them. CDR1 is MNHEY and CDR2 is SVGAGI in the germline V gene. The CDR3: CASSRLEGTFF. CDR3 coding DNA: TGTGCCAGCAGCCGCTTGGAGGGAACTTTCTTT.